Each of the 24 T cell receptor beta chains below was sequenced from the same sample in a study of CD8 T cells in ankylosing spondylitis (dated by TCRdb to between 2016 and 2019). The full study reports these points: A TCR beta motif made up of several highly homologous amino acid variants appeared to be characteristic of blood from ankylosing spondylitis patients.

The protocol used for the library was 5' RACE. The run used an Illumina HiSeq 2500. In TCRdb, the public reads were trimmed at Q25 with fastp and aligned with MiXCR, with productive beta chains retained. Identical CDR3 proteins give one entry, which carries the most common genes and DNA. In all, the sample holds under 850,000 distinct CDR3 sequences, and about 20% of those were seen once. Of the sample, around 19% falls within the top ten clones. For these TCRs, the target antigens are not known. The material sequenced was blood, either unsorted or a sorted T cell fraction (not recorded which). These receptors came from a male donor with ankylosing spondylitis.

This clonotype occurred many times. CDR3 loop: CASSGTSGQETQYF. CDR3 nucleotides: TGTGCCAGCAGCGGGACTAGCGGACAAGAGACCCAGTACTTC. The V call is TRBV12-3 or TRBV12-4, the J call TRBJ2-5; 11 positions match TRBD2. Trimming took 6 bases from V and 2 from J; bases not matched to a gene: 2. The CDR3 has 14 amino acids.

This rearrangement joins TRBV2 to TRBJ2-5; D is possibly TRBD1 (6 bases). Trimming took off 4 bases at V and 5 bases at J, with 14 bases between the two ends. This CDR3 has 14 amino acids. The germline V gene encodes CDR1 SNHLY and CDR2 FYNNEI. The CDR3 coding sequence is TGTGCCAGCAGTGGGGTCTCTACAGGGGAGACCCAGTACTTC. Translation: CASSGVSTGETQYF. Using reference TRBV2 and TRBJ2-5 for the parts outside the CDR3, the full variable domain is EPEVTQTPSHQVTQMGQEVILRCVPISNHLYFYWYRQILGQKVEFLVSFYNNEISEKSEIFDDQFSVERPDGSNFTLKIRSTKLEDSAMYFCASSGVSTGETQYFGPGTRLLVL.

The gene calls are TRBV5-1 and TRBJ2-7, with 8 bases matching TRBD2. This CDR3 comprises 15 residues. The germline V gene encodes CDR1 SGHRS and CDR2 YFSETQ. V lost 0 bases, J lost 2 bases, and 4 bases stayed unmatched. In DNA form, the CDR3 reads TGCGCCAGCAGCTTGGATGGTAGCGGGGCCTACGAGCAGTACTTC. This encodes CASSLDGSGAYEQYF.

This clonotype was seen more than once but under ten times. The chain has TRBV6-1 and TRBJ2-7, with TRBD2 matching over 7 bases. V lost 5 bases to trimming and J lost 5 bases; unmatched junction nucleotides: 6. CDR3 length equals 13 residues. Germline V gene data show CDR1 as MNHNS and CDR2 as SASEGT. CDR3 amino acids: CASSPHGRNEQYF. CDR3 DNA: TGTGCCAGCAGTCCCCACGGGAGGAACGAGCAGTACTTC.

The chain joins TRBV27 to TRBJ2-1, with D perhaps TRBD2 (5 bases). CDR1 is MNHEY, CDR2 SMNVEV, per germline (reference sequence). Trimming took off 3 bases at V and 4 bases at J, with 10 bases between the two ends. The CDR3 runs to 14 residues. The CDR3 DNA reads TGTGCCAGCAGTTTGAGGGTAGCGTACAATGAGCAGTTCTTC. Translation gives CASSLRVAYNEQFF.

This clonotype was counted only a few times. The V and J genes are TRBV5-1 and TRBJ2-2; no definite D call. Germline values: CDR1 SGHRS, CDR2 YFSETQ. The V end was cut by 3 bases, the J end by 3 bases, with 6 bases between. The CDR3 covers 13 residues. This chain's CDR3 is CASSSTYTGELFF. CDR3 coding DNA: TGCGCCAGCAGCTCAACATACACCGGGGAGCTGTTTTTT.

This clonotype was seen more than once but under ten times. This chain uses TRBV12-3 or TRBV12-4 with TRBJ2-3; TRBD1 matches at 8 bases. The CDR3 consists of 14 residues. V trimming: 5 bases; J trimming: 4 bases; junction bases outside the gene matches: 5. CDR3 sequence reads: CASSPSDRADTQYF. In DNA, the CDR3 is TGTGCCAGCAGTCCCTCGGACAGGGCAGATACGCAGTATTTT.

There are a few counts of this clonotype. The J gene is TRBJ2-3, the V gene TRBV20-1; 7 bases are a match to TRBD1. Germline V lookup: CDR1 DFQATT, CDR2 SNEGSKA (reference sequence). Unmatched junction bases numbered 13, after V lost 5 bases and J lost 8 bases. The CDR3 is 14 residues long. The CDR3 reads CSAPRQGRGGTQYF. CDR3 nucleotide sequence: TGCAGTGCTCCCAGACAGGGAAGAGGCGGTACGCAGTATTTT.

This clonotype was recorded a few times. This chain connects TRBV27 to TRBJ2-5; the match to TRBD1 covers 7 bases. This CDR3 comprises 16 residues. CDR1 MNHEY and CDR2 SMNVEV come from the germline V gene (reference sequence). V lost 1 base, J lost 2 bases, and 7 bases stayed unmatched. Here the CDR3 reads CASSLFGTATQETQYF. The CDR3 region has the DNA TGTGCCAGCAGTTTATTTGGGACAGCGACACAAGAGACCCAGTACTTC.

This clonotype was seen a few times. The V gene is TRBV6-1, the J gene TRBJ1-2; D is undetermined. This CDR3 contains 14 residues. CDR1 MNHNS and CDR2 SASEGT come from the germline V gene. Trimming left V 7 bases short and J 0 bases short, with 12 bases between. CDR3 region: CASNLLGSNYGYTF. CDR3 bases: TGTGCCAGCAATCTTTTGGGTTCTAACTATGGCTACACCTTC.

This clonotype showed up just a few times. The V and J genes are TRBV10-3 and TRBJ1-1, with 7 bases matching TRBD1. CDR1 ENHRY and CDR2 SYGVKD come from the germline V gene. The CDR3 is 16 residues long. Trimming cost V 7 bases and J 4 bases; bases outside gene matches: 15. CDR3 DNA: TGTGCCATCACCTGGGACAGCCAAGGCGGGGGCACTGAAGCTTTCTTT. The encoded protein is CAITWDSQGGGTEAFF.

This clonotype turned up a few times. The chain is built from TRBV27 and TRBJ1-5, with 8 bases fitting TRBD1. The CDR3 totals 15 residues. Germline CDR1 and CDR2: MNHEY and SMNVEV (reference sequence). Losses at the gene ends were 5 bases for V and 4 bases for J; bases not matched to a gene: 7. CDR3 amino acids: CASSPRQGSNQPQHF. The CDR3 DNA reads TGTGCCAGCAGTCCTCGACAGGGGAGTAATCAGCCCCAGCATTTT.

CDR3 region: CASSSRQGSAYEQYF. The CDR3 nucleotides read TGTGCCAGCAGCTCCCGACAGGGGTCGGCCTACGAGCAGTACTTC. The V gene is TRBV4-2, the J gene TRBJ2-7; 8 positions agree with TRBD1. CDR1 and CDR2 (germline): LGHNA, YNFKEQ. This CDR3 is 15 amino acids long. V shed 5 bases and J 2 bases; nucleotides not matched to a gene: 8.

The V gene is TRBV7-9, the J gene TRBJ1-1, with D perhaps matching TRBD1 (6 bases). The germline V gene has CDR1 SEHNR and CDR2 FQNEAQ (reference sequence). This CDR3 is 14 amino acids long. V was shortened by 6 bases and J by 4 bases, with 15 bases between the two germline ends. CDR3 residues: CASRPDSLGTEAFF. As DNA, the CDR3 is TGTGCCAGCAGACCGGACAGCCTGGGCACTGAAGCTTTCTTT.

The chain uses TRBV2 and TRBJ1-4; 8 nucleotides align to TRBD1. The CDR3 runs to 15 residues. Germline-derived CDR1 and CDR2 are SNHLY and FYNNEI. Trimming at V came to 6 bases and at J to 4 bases, leaving 7 bases not matched to a gene. CDR3 coding DNA: TGTGCCAGCAGGGTGACAGGGGCTTTTAATGAAAAACTGTTTTTT. This translates into CASRVTGAFNEKLFF.

This chain uses TRBV7-3 with TRBJ2-7; 12 bases match TRBD1. Germline values: CDR1 SGHTA, CDR2 FQGTGA. CDR3 length: 17 amino acids. The J segment lost 1 base and the V segment lost 3 bases, leaving 7 bases of the junction unmatched. In DNA, the CDR3 is TGTGCCAGCAGCTTTGGGACAGGGGGCTCGGGGTCCTACGAGCAGTACTTC. Protein product: CASSFGTGGSGSYEQYF.

The chain joins TRBV20-1 to TRBJ1-3; no reliable D call. The length of the CDR3 is 14 residues. CDR1 is DFQATT and CDR2 is SNEGSKA in the germline V gene (reference sequence). V lost 4 bases, J lost 0 bases, and 10 bases lay in between. In DNA form, the CDR3 reads TGCAGTGCTACGGACGGATCCTCTGGAAACACCATATATTTT. This gives the protein CSATDGSSGNTIYF.

This clonotype was observed a few times. The chain carries TRBV27 and TRBJ2-1; D is possibly TRBD1 (6 bases). The germline V gene has CDR1 MNHEY and CDR2 SMNVEV (reference sequence). V was cut by 3 bases and J by 6 bases, with 12 bases left in between. This CDR3 region has 14 residues. The CDR3 DNA reads as TGTGCCAGCAGTTTCAGGGGTATGAGCAATGAGCAGTTCTTC. This sequence encodes CASSFRGMSNEQFF.

The genes are TRBV12-3 or TRBV12-4 and TRBJ2-6; tentatively, D is TRBD2 (5 bases). The V end was cut by 5 bases, the J end by 0 bases, with 11 bases between. The CDR3 consists of 16 residues. CDR3 in amino acids: CASSPGSYSGANVLTF. Here the CDR3 DNA reads TGTGCCAGCAGTCCGGGGTCTTACTCTGGGGCCAACGTCCTGACTTTC.

This clonotype was seen a handful of times. The V and J genes are TRBV20-1 and TRBJ2-1, with 8 bases matching TRBD1. The CDR3 covers 15 residues. From germline, CDR1 is DFQATT and CDR2 SNEGSKA (reference sequence). J was trimmed by 6 bases and V by 3 bases; bases with no gene match: 10. The CDR3 is CSASWTGKVVNEQFF. Here the CDR3 DNA reads TGCAGTGCTAGCTGGACAGGGAAAGTTGTCAATGAGCAGTTCTTC.

This clonotype was counted between two and nine times. This sequence joins TRBV29-1 and TRBJ2-3; D is undetermined. The CDR3 has 12 amino acids. Trimming pared 7 bases from V and 5 bases from J, leaving 13 bases between. Germline V gene sequence: CDR1 SQVTM, CDR2 ANQGSEA. The CDR3 protein is CSGTSGGDTQYF. CDR3 DNA sequence: TGCAGCGGAACTTCGGGCGGAGATACGCAGTATTTT.

The J gene is TRBJ2-3, the V gene TRBV12-3 or TRBV12-4, with D unresolved. V was clipped by 6 bases and J by 0 bases, with 4 bases between them. This CDR3 comprises 12 residues. Here the CDR3 reads CASRRSTDTQYF. DNA of the CDR3: TGTGCCAGCAGGAGGAGCACAGATACGCAGTATTTT.

This chain uses TRBV27 with TRBJ2-1; 10 bases line up with TRBD1. Looked up from germline, CDR1 is MNHEY and CDR2 is SMNVEV (reference sequence). This CDR3 comprises 16 residues. V dropped 6 bases and J dropped 8; count of bases not matched to a gene: 13. The CDR3 loop reads CASRELGQGVGDEQFF. DNA for the CDR3: TGTGCCAGCAGGGAACTCGGACAGGGGGTAGGGGATGAGCAGTTCTTC.

The chain employs TRBV30 and TRBJ2-1; 7 bases map to TRBD1. The junction had 6 bases not matched to a gene; V was cut back by 5 bases and J by 5 bases. This CDR3 is 13 amino acids long. Germline V lookup: CDR1 GTSNPN, CDR2 SVGIG (reference sequence). As DNA, the CDR3 is TGTGCCTGGGGCCAGGGGGTAAACAATGAGCAGTTCTTC. It translates to CAWGQGVNNEQFF.